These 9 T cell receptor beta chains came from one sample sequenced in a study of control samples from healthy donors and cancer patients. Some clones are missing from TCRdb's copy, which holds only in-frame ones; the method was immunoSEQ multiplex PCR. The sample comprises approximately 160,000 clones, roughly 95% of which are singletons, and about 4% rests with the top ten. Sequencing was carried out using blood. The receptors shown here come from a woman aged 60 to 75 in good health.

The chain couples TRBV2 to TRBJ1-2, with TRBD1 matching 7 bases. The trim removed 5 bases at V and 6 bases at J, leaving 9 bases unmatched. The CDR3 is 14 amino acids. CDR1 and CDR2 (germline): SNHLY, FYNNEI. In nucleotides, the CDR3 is TGTGCCAGCAGTCGTACAGGGGCCTATAATGGCTACACCTTC. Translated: CASSRTGAYNGYTF.

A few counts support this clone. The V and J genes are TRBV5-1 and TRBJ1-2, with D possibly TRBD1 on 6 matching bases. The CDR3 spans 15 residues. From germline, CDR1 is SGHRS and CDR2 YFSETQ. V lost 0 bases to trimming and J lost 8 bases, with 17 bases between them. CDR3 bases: TGCGCCAGCAGCTTGGTGACAGGTGGCTCAGGGGGCTACACCTTC. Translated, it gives CASSLVTGGSGGYTF.

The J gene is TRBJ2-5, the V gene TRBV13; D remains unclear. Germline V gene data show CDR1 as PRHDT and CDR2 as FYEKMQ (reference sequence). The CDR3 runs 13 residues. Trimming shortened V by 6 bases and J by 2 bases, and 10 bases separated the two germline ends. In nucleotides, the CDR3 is TGTGCCAGCAGGCAAAGAGAGCAAGAGACCCAGTACTTC. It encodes CASRQREQETQYF. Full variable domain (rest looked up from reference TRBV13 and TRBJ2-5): AAGVIQSPRHLIKEKRETATLKCYPIPRHDTVYWYQQGPGQDPQFLISFYEKMQSDKGSIPDRFSAQQFSDYHSELNMSSLELGDSALYFCASRQREQETQYFGPGTRLLVL.

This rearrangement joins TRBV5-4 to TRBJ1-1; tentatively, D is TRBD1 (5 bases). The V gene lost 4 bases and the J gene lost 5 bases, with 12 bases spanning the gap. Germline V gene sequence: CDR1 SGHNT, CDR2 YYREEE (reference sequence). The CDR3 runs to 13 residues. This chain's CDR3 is CASSPREKTEAFF. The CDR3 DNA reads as TGTGCCAGCAGCCCCAGGGAAAAGACTGAAGCTTTCTTT.

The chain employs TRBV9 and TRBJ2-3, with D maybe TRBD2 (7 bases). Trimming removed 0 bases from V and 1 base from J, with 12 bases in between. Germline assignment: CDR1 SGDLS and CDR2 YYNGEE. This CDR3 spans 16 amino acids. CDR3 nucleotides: TGTGCCAGCAGCGTAGCTGGGGGGGGCCGCACAGATACGCAGTATTTT. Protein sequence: CASSVAGGGRTDTQYF.

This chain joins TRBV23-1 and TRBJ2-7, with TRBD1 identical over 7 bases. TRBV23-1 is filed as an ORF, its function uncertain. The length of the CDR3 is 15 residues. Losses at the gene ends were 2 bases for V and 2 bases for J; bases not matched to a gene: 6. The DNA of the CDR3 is TGCGCCAGCAGTCAAGGACAGGAGATGACCTACGAGCAGTACTTC. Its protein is CASSQGQEMTYEQYF.

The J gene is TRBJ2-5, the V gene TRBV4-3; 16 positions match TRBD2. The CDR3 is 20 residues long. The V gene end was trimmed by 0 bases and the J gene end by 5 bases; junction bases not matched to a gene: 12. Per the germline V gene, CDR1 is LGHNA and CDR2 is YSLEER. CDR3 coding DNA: TGCGCCAGCAGCCAAGATCTGCCGGGGACTAGCGGGGGGGCCTCGGAGACCCAGTACTTC. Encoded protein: CASSQDLPGTSGGASETQYF.

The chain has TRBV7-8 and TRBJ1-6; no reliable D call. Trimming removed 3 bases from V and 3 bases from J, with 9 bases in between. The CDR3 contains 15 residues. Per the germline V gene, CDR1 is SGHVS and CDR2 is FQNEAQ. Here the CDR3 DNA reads TGTGCCAGCAGCTTTTTTGAAGGCTATAATTCACCCCTCCACTTT. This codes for CASSFFEGYNSPLHF.

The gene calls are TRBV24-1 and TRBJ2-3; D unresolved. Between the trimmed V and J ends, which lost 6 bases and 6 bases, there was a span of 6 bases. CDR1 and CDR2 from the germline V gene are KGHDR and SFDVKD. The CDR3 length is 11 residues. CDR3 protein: CATSSSDTQYF. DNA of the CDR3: TGTGCCACCAGTTCATCCGATACGCAGTATTTT.